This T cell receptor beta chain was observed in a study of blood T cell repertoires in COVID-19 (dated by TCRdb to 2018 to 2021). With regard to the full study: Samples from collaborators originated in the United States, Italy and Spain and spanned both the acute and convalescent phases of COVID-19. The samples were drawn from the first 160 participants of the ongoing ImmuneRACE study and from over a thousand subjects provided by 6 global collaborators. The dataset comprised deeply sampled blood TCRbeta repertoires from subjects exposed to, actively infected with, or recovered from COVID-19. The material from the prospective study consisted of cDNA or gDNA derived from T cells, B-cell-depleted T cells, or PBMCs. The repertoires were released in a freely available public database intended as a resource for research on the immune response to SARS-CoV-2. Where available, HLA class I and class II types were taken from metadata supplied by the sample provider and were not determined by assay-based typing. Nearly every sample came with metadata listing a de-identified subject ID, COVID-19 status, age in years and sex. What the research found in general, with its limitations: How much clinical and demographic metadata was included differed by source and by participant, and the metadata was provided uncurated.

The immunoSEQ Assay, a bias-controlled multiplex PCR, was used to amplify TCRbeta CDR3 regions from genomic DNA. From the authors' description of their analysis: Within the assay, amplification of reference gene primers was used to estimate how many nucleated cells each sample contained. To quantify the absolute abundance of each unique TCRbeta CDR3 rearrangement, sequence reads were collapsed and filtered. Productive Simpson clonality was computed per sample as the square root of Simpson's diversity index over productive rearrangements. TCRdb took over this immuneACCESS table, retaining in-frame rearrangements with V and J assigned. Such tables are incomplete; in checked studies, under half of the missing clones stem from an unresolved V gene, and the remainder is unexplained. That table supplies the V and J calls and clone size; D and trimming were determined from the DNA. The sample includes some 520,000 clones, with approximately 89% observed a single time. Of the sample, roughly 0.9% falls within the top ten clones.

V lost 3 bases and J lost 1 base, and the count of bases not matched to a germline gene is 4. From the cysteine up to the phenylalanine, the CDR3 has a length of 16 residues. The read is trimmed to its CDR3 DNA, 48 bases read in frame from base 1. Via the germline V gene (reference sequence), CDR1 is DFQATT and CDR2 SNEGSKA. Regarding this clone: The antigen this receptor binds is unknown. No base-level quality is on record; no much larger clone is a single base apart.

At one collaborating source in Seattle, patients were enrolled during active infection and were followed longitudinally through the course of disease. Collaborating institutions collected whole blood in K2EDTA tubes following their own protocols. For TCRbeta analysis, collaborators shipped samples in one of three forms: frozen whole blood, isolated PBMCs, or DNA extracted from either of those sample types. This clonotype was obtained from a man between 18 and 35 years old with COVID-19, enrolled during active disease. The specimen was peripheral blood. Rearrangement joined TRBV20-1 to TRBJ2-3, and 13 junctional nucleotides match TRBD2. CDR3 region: CSASYGTSGGTDTQYF. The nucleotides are TGCAGTGCTAGTTACGGGACTAGCGGGGGCACAGATACGCAGTATTTT.